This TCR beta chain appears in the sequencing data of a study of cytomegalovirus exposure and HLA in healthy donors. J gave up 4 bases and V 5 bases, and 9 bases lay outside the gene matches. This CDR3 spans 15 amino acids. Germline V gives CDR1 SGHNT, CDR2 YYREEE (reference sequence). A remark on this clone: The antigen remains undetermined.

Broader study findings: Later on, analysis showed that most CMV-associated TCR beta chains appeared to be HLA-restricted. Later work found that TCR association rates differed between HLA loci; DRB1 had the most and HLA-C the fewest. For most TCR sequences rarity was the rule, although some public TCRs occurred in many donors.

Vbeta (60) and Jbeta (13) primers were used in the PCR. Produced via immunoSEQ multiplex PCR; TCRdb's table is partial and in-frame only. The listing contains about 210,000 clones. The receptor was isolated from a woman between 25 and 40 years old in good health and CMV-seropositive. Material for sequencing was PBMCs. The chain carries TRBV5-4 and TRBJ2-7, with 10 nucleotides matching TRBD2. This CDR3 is CASSPQRGGLYEQYF. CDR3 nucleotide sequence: TGTGCCAGCAGTCCTCAGCGGGGGGGCTTATACGAGCAGTACTTC.